This TCR beta chain originates from a study of Graves' ophthalmopathy and Graves' hyperthyroidism. This clonotype came up a few times. TCR beta CDR3 regions were amplified from RNA transcripts. RT-PCR in the first round used HTBI primers; a second-round multiplex PCR followed. TCRdb fed the multiplex PCR reads into MiXCR, producing one record per CDR3 protein. The sample has roughly 420,000 distinct CDR3 sequences, more than 20% seen once. V was pared by 3 bases and J by 3 bases, with 6 bases of the junction left unmatched. This CDR3 has 17 residues. The V gene's germline CDR1 is DFQATT and CDR2 SNEGSKA (reference sequence).

Sequenced material: peripheral blood. This clonotype was obtained from a young woman with stable Graves' hyperthyroidism. The rearrangement uses TRBV20-1 and TRBJ2-2; 14 bases are shared with TRBD2. CDR3 region: CSASQGTSGRDTGELFF. CDR3 bases: TGCAGTGCTAGCCAGGGGACTAGCGGGAGAGACACCGGGGAGCTGTTTTTT.